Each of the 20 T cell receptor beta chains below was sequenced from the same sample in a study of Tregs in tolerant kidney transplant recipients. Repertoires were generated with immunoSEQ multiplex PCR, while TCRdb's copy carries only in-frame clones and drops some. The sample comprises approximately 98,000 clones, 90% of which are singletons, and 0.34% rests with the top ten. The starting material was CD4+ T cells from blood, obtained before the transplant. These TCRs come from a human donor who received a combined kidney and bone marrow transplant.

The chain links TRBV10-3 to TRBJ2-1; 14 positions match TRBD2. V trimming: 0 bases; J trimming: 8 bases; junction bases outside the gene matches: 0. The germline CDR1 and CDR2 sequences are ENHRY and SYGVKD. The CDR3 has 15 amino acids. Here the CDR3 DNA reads TGTGCCATCAGTGAGTCGGGACTAGCGGGAGATGAGCAGTTCTTC. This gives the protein CAISESGLAGDEQFF.

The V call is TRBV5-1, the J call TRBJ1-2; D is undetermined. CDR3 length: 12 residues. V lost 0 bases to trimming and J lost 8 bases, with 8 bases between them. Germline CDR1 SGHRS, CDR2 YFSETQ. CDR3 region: CASSLDSLGYTF. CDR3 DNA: TGCGCCAGCAGCTTGGACAGCCTGGGCTACACCTTC.

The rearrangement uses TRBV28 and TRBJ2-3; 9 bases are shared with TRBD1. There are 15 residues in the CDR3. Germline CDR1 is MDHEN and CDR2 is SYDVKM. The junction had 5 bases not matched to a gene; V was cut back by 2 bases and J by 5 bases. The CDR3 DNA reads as TGTGCCAGCAGTTTAATACAGGGGGCAAAAGATACGCAGTATTTT. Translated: CASSLIQGAKDTQYF.

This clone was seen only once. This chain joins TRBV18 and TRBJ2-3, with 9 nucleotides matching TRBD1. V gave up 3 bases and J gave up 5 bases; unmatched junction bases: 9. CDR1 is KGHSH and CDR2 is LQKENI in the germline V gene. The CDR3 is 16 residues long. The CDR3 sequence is CASSPPQGAVGDTQYF. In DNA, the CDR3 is TGTGCCAGCTCACCTCCACAGGGGGCCGTCGGAGATACGCAGTATTTT.

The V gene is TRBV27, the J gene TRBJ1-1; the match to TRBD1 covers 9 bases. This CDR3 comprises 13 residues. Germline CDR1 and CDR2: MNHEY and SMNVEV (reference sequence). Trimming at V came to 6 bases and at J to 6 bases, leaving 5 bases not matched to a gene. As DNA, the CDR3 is TGTGCCAGCAGGGACAGGGGTGGGTCTGAAGCTTTCTTT. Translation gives CASRDRGGSEAFF.

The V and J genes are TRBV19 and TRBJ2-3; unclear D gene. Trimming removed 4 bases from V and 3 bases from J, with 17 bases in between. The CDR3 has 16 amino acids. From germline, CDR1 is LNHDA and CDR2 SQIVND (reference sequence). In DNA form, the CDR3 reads TGTGCCAGTAGTACTGAAGCGACTGTGATTACAGATACGCAGTATTTT. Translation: CASSTEATVITDTQYF.

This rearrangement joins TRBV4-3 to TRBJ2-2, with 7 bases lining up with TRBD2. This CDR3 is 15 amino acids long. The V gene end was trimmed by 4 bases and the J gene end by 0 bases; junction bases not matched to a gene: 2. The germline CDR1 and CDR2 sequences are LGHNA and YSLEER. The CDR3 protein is CASSRGLANTGELFF. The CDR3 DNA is TGCGCCAGCAGCCGTGGACTAGCGAACACCGGGGAGCTGTTTTTT.

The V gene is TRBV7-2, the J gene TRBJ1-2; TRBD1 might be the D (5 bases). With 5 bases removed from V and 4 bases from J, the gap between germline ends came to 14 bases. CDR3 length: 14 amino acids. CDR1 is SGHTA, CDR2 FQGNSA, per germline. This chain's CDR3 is CASSLSWGSYGYTF. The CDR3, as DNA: TGTGCCAGCAGCCTGAGTTGGGGCAGCTATGGCTACACCTTC.

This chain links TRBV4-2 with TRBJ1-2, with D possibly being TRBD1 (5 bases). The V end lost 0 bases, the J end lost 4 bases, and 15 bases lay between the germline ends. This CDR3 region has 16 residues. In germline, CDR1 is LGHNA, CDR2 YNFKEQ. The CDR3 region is CASSQDAAGGTYGYTF. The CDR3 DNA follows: TGTGCCAGCAGCCAAGATGCGGCGGGGGGAACCTATGGCTACACCTTC.

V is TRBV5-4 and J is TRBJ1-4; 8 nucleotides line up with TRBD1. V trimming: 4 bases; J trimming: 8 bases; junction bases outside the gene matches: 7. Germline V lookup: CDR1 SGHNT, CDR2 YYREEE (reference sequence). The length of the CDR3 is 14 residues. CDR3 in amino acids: CASSPRDRSEKLFF. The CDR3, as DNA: TGTGCCAGCAGCCCACGGGACAGGTCGGAAAAACTGTTTTTT.

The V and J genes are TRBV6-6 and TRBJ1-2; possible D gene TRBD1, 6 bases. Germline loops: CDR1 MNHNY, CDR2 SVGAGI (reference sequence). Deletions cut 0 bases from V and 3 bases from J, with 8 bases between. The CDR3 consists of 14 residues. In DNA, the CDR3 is TGTGCCAGCAGTTACTCACAGGGAGACTATGGCTACACCTTC. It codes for CASSYSQGDYGYTF.

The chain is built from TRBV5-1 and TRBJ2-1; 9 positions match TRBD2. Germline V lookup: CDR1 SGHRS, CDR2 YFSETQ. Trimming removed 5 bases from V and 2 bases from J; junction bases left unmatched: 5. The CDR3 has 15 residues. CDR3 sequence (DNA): TGCGCCAGCAGGAGGATAGCGGGAGCCTACAATGAGCAGTTCTTC. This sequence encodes CASRRIAGAYNEQFF.

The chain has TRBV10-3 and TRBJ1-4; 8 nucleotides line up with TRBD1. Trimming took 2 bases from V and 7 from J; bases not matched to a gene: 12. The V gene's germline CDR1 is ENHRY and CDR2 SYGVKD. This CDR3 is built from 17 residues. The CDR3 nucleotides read TGTGCCATCAGTGAGGGGGGGTCGGGGACAGGACGTGAAAAACTGTTTTTT. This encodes CAISEGGSGTGREKLFF.

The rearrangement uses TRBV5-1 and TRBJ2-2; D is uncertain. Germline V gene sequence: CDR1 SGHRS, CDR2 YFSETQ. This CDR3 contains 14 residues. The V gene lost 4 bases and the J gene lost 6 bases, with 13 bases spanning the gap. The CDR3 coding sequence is TGCGCCAGCAGCCAGCTACAGTTGTCCGGGGAGCTGTTTTTT. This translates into CASSQLQLSGELFF.

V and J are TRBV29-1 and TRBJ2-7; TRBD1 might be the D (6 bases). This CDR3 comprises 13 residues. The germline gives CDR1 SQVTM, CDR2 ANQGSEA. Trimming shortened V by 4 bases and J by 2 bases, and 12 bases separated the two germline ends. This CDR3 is CSVVIQGTYEQYF. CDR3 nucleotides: TGCAGCGTTGTAATCCAGGGGACCTACGAGCAGTACTTC.

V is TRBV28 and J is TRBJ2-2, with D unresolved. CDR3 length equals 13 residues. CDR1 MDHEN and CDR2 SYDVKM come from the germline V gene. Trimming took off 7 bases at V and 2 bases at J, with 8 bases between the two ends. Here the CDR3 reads CASMWPNTGELFF. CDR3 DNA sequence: TGTGCCAGCATGTGGCCTAACACCGGGGAGCTGTTTTTT. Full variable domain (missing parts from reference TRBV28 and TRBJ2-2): DVKVTQSSRYLVKRTGEKVFLECVQDMDHENMFWYRQDPGLGLRLIYFSYDVKMKEKGDIPEGYSVSREKKERFSLILESASTNQTSMYLCASMWPNTGELFFGEGSRLTVL.

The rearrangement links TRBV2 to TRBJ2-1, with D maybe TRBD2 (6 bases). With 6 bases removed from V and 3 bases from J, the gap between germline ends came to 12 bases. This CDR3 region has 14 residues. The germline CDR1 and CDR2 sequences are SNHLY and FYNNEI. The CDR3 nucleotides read TGTGCCAGCAGCTTAGCGGTGGACTACAATGAGCAGTTCTTC. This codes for CASSLAVDYNEQFF.

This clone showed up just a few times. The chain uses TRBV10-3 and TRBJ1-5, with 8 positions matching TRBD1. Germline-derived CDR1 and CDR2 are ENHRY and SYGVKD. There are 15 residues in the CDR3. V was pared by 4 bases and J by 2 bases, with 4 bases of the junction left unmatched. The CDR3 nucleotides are TGTGCCATCAGTGGTGGACAGGGACGCAATCAGCCCCAGCATTTT. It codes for CAISGGQGRNQPQHF.

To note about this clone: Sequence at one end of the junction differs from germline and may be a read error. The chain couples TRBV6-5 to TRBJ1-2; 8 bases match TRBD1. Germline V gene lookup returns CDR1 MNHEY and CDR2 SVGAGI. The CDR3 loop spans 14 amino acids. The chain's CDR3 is CASTRGQVFYGYIF. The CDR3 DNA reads TGTGCCAGCACCCGGGGACAGGTGTTCTATGGCTACATCTTC.

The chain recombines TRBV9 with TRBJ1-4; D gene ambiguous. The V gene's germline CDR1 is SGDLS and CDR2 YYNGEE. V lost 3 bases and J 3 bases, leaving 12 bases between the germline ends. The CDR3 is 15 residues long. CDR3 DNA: TGTGCCAGCAGCGCCGGTTACCCCGCTAATGAAAAACTGTTTTTT. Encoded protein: CASSAGYPANEKLFF.